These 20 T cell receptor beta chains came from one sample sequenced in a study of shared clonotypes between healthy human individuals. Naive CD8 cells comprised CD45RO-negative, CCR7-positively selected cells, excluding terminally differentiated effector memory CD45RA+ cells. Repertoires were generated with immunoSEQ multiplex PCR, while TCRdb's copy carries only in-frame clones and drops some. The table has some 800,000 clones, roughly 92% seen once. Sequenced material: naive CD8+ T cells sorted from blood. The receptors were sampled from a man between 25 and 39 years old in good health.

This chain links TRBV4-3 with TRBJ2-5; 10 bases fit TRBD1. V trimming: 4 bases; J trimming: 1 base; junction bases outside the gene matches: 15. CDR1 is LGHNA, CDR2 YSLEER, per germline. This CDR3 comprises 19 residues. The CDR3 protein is CASSLPVDRGPPFQETQYF. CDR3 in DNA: TGCGCCAGCAGCCTTCCGGTCGACAGGGGGCCCCCATTCCAAGAGACCCAGTACTTC.

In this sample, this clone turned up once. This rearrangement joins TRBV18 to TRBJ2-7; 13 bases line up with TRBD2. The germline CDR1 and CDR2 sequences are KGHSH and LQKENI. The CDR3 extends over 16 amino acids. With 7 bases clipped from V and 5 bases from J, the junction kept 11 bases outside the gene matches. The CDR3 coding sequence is TGTGCCAGCTTACAGGGACTAGCGGGACCGTTAGACGAGCAGTACTTC. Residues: CASLQGLAGPLDEQYF.

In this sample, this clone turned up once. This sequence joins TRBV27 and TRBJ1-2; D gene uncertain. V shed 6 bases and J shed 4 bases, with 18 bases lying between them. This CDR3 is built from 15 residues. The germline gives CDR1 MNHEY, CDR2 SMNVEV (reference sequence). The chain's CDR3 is CASRSTPGDTYGYTF. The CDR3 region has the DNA TGTGCCAGCAGGTCTACTCCGGGAGACACCTATGGCTACACCTTC.

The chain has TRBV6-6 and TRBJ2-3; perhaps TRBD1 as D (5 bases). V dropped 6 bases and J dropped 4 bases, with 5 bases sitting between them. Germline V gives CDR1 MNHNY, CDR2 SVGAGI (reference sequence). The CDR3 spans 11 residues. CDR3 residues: CASRGPDTQYF. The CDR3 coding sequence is TGTGCCAGCAGGGGGCCAGATACGCAGTATTTT.

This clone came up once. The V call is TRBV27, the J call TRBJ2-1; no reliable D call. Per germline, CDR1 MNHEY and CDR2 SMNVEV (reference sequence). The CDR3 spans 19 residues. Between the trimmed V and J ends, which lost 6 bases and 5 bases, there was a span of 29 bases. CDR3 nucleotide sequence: TGTGCCAGCAGAATCAGGCTCCAAATATGGTCGGGTCACGACAATGAGCAGTTCTTC. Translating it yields CASRIRLQIWSGHDNEQFF.

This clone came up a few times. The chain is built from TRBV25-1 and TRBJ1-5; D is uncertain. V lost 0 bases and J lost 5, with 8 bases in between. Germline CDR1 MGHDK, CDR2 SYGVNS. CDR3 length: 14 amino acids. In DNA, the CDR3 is TGTGCCAGCAGTGAATATTTTGAGGATCAGCCCCAGCATTTT. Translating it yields CASSEYFEDQPQHF.

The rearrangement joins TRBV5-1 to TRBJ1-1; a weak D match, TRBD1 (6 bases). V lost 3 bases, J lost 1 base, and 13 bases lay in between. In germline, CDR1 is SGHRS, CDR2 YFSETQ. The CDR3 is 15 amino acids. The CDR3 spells CASSSRTVGNTEAFF. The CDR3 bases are TGCGCCAGCAGCTCGAGGACAGTGGGGAACACTGAAGCTTTCTTT. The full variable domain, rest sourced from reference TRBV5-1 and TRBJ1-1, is KAGVTQTPRYLIKTRGQQVTLSCSPISGHRSVSWYQQTPGQGLQFLFEYFSETQRNKGNFPGRFSGRQFSNSRSEMNVSTLELGDSALYLCASSSRTVGNTEAFFGQGTRLTVV.

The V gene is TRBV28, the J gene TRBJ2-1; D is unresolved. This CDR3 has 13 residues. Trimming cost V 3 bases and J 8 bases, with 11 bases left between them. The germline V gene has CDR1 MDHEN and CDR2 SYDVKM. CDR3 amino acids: CASSFRLVDEQFF. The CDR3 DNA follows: TGTGCCAGCAGTTTTCGGCTAGTTGATGAGCAGTTCTTC.

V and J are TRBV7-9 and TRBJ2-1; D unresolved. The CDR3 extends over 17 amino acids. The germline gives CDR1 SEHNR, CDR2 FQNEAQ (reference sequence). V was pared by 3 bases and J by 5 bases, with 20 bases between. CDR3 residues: CASSFRLPFLPDNEQFF. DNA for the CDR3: TGTGCCAGCAGCTTTAGGCTGCCCTTCCTGCCCGACAATGAGCAGTTCTTC.

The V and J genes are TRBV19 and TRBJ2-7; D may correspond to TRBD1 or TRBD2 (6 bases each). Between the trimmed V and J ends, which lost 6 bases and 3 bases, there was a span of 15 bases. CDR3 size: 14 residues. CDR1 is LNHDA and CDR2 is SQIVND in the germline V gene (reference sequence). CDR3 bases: TGTGCCAGTAGCCTAGGGGGGAGTCTCTACGAGCAGTACTTC. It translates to CASSLGGSLYEQYF. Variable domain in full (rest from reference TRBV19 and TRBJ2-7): DGGITQSPKYLFRKEGQNVTLSCEQNLNHDAMYWYRQDPGQGLRLIYYSQIVNDFQKGDIAEGYSVSREKKESFPLTVTSAQKNPTAFYLCASSLGGSLYEQYFGPGTRLTVT.

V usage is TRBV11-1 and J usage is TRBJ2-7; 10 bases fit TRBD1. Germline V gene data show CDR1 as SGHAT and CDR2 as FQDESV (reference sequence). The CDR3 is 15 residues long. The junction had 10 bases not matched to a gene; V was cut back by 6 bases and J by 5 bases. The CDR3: CASSHYDRGLHEQYF. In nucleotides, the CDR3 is TGTGCCAGCAGTCACTACGACAGGGGGCTCCACGAGCAGTACTTC. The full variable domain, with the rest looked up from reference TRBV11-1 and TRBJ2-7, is EAEVAQSPRYKITEKSQAVAFWCDPISGHATLYWYRQILGQGPELLVQFQDESVVDDSQLPKDRFSAERLKGVDSTLKIQPAELGDSAMYLCASSHYDRGLHEQYFGPGTRLTVT.

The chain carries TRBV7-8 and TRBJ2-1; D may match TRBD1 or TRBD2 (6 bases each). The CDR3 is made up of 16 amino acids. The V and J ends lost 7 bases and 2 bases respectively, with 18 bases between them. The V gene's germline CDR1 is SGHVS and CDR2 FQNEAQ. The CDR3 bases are TGTGCCAGCACCCCCCCGGGGGCCCAGACCTACAATGAGCAGTTCTTC. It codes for CASTPPGAQTYNEQFF.

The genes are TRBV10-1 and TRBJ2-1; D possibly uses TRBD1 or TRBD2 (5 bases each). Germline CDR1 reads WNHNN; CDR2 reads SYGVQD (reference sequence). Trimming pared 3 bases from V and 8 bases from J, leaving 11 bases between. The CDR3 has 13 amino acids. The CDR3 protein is CASSDWVGDEQFF. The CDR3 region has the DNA TGCGCCAGCAGTGATTGGGTGGGGGATGAGCAGTTCTTC.

CDR3 in DNA: TGCAGCGTTCTCCAGGCCGAAGAGACCCAGTACTTC. Protein: CSVLQAEETQYF. The chain joins TRBV29-1 to TRBJ2-5, with no clear D. Germline CDR1 SQVTM, CDR2 ANQGSEA. Deletions cut 5 bases from V and 3 bases from J, with 10 bases between. The CDR3 loop spans 12 amino acids.

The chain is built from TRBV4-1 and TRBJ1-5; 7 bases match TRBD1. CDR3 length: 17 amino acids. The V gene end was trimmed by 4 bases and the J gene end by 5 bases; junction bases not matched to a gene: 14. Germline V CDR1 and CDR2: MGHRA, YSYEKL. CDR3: CASSPGDSPLDYQPQHF. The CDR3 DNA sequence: TGCGCCAGCAGCCCCGGGGACAGTCCTCTGGACTATCAGCCCCAGCATTTT.

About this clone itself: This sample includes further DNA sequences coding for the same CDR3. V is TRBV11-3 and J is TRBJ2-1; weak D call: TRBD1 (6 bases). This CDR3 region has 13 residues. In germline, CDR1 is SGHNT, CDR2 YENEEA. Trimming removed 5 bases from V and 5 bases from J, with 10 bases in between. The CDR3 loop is CASSSRGDNEQFF. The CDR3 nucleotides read TGTGCCAGCAGCAGCAGGGGAGACAATGAGCAGTTCTTC.

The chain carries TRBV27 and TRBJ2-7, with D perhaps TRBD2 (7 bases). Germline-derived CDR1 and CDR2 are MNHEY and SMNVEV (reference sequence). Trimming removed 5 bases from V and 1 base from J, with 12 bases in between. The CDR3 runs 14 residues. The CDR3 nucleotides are TGTGCCAGCAGTCCAGGGGAGGGTTCCTACGAGCAGTACTTC. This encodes CASSPGEGSYEQYF.

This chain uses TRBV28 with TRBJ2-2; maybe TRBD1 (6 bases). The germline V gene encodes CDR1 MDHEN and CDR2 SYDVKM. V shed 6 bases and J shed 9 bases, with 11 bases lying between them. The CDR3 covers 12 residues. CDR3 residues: CASSSTGWELFF. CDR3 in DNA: TGTGCCAGCAGCTCTACAGGGTGGGAGCTGTTTTTT.

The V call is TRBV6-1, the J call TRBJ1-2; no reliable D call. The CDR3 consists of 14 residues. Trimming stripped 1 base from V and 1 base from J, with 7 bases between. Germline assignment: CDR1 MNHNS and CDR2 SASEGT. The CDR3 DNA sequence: TGTGCCAGCAGTGAAGGCCCTTTTAACTATGGCTACACCTTC. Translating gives CASSEGPFNYGYTF.

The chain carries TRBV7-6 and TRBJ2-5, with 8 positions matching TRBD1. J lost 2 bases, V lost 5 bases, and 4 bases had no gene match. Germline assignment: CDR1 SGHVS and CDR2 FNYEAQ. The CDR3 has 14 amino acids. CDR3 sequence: CASSLNRGQETQYF. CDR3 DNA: TGTGCCAGCAGCCTCAACAGGGGGCAAGAGACCCAGTACTTC.